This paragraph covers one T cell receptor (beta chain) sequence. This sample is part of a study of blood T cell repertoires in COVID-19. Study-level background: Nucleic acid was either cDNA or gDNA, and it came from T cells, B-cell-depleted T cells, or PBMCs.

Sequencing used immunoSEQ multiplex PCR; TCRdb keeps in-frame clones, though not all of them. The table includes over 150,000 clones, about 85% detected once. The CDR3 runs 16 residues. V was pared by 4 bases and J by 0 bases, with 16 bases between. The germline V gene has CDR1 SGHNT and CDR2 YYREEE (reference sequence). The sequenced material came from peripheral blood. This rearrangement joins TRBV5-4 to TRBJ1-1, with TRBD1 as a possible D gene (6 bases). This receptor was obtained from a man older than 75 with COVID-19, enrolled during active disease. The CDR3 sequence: CASSSIGQLMNTEAFF. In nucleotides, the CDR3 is TGTGCCAGCAGCAGTATCGGACAGCTAATGAACACTGAAGCTTTCTTT.